These T cell receptor beta chains were read from a single sample in a study of cytomegalovirus exposure and HLA in healthy donors. Data came from immunoSEQ multiplex PCR; TCRdb stores just in-frame clones and leaves some out. The sample contains around 120,000 clones, 80% of which appear only once. The sequenced sample was PBMCs. These receptors were collected from a female donor in good health and CMV-seropositive. Each CDR3 is given with its conserved first and last residue. A D gene is named only where the DNA matches it firmly. The size entry is marked missing in some rows and otherwise reads once, few, many or a size class.

J gene	D gene	V gene	clone size	CDR3 protein	CDR3 DNA
TRBJ2-7	-	TRBV30	once	CAWSVQGRAEQYF	TGTGCCTGGAGTGTACAGGGTAGGGCCGAGCAGTACTTC
TRBJ1-1	TRBD1	TRBV28	-	CASSLGGQLRTEAFF	TGTGCCAGCAGTTTAGGGGGACAGCTGCGGACTGAAGCTTTCTTT
TRBJ2-7	TRBD2	TRBV5-6	-	CASSPGTSNYEQYF	TGTGCCAGCAGCCCAGGGACTAGCAACTACGAGCAGTACTTC
TRBJ1-1	-	TRBV7-9	-	CASSPTTVGPTEAFF	TGTGCCAGCAGCCCCACGACAGTAGGTCCCACTGAAGCTTTCTTT
TRBJ1-1	-	TRBV27	-	CASSAQGKMTEAFF	TGTGCCAGCAGTGCTCAGGGGAAGATGACTGAAGCTTTCTTT
TRBJ1-5	TRBD1	TRBV2	-	CASSLQGVSNQPQHF	TGTGCCAGCAGTCTTCAGGGGGTTAGCAATCAGCCCCAGCATTTT
TRBJ1-6	-	TRBV27	-	CASSLTVTDSPLHF	TGTGCCAGCAGTTTGACAGTGACCGATTCACCCCTCCACTTT
TRBJ2-1	-	TRBV27	-	CASSLTGGTAAYNEQFF	TGTGCCAGCAGTCTGACCGGAGGGACAGCTGCCTACAATGAGCAGTTCTTC
TRBJ2-2	-	TRBV11-2	-	CASSFGYTGELFF	TGTGCCAGCAGCTTCGGGTACACCGGGGAGCTGTTTTTT
TRBJ2-1	-	TRBV6-5	-	CASSRTANYNEQFF	TGTGCCAGCAGCCGTACAGCAAACTACAATGAGCAGTTCTTC
TRBJ2-7	TRBD1	TRBV6-1	-	CASSEKQGTGSSHSYEQYF	TGTGCCAGCAGTGAAAAGCAAGGGACAGGGTCTTCCCACTCCTACGAGCAGTACTTC
TRBJ1-2	-	TRBV6-5	-	CASSYSGQGNYGYTF	TGTGCCAGCAGTTACTCGGGACAAGGGAACTATGGCTACACCTTC
TRBJ2-3	TRBD1	TRBV7-9	few	CASSSDRASTDTQYF	TGTGCCAGCAGCTCGGACAGGGCTTCCACAGATACGCAGTATTTT
TRBJ1-5	TRBD1	TRBV18	-	CASSPTGDPSQPQHF	TGTGCCAGCTCACCTACAGGGGATCCCAGTCAGCCCCAGCATTTT
TRBJ1-6	-	TRBV7-3	-	CASSLGRTGNSPLHF	TGTGCCAGCAGCTTAGGGAGAACGGGGAATTCACCCCTCCACTTT
TRBJ1-5	-	TRBV15	-	CATSDRWGGINQPQHF	TGTGCCACCAGCGACAGGTGGGGTGGGATCAATCAGCCCCAGCATTTT
TRBJ1-1	TRBD1	TRBV9	-	CASSVGTGGGKVTEAFF	TGTGCCAGCAGCGTAGGGACAGGGGGCGGAAAAGTGACTGAAGCTTTCTTT
TRBJ2-1	-	TRBV7-9	-	CASSSANYNEQFF	TGTGCCAGCAGCTCTGCTAACTACAATGAGCAGTTCTTC
TRBJ1-4	-	TRBV13	-	CASSFFGDTTTNEKLFF	TGTGCCAGCAGCTTTTTTGGGGACACGACAACTAATGAAAAACTGTTTTTT
TRBJ1-2	TRBD1	TRBV7-2	-	CASSLEGQGAWDYGYTF	TGTGCCAGCAGCTTAGAGGGACAGGGGGCTTGGGACTATGGCTACACCTTC
TRBJ2-5	TRBD2	TRBV30	-	CAWRTSGQETQYF	TGTGCCTGGAGGACTAGCGGGCAAGAGACCCAGTACTTC
TRBJ2-7	TRBD2	TRBV6-1	-	CASKGLAAPYEQYF	TGTGCCAGCAAGGGACTAGCGGCCCCCTACGAGCAGTACTTC
TRBJ1-5	TRBD1	TRBV16	-	CASLTGDSNQPQHF	TGTGCCAGTCTTACAGGGGACAGCAATCAGCCCCAGCATTTT